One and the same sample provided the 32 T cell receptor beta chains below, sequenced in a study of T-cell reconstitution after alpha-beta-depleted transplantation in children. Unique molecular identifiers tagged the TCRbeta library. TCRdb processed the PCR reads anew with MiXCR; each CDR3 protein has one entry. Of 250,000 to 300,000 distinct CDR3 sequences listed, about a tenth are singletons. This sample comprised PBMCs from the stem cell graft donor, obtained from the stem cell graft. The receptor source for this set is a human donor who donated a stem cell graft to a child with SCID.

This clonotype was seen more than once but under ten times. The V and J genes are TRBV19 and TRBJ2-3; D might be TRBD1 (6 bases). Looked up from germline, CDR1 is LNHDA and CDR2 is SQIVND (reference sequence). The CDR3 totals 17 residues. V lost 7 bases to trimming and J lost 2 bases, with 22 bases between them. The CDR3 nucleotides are TGTGCCAGTACCGACAGGAGCGGAAATAGGATCACAGATACGCAGTATTTT. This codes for CASTDRSGNRITDTQYF.

In DNA form, the CDR3 reads TGTGCCAGCAGCTTCCCAGTGCTTGGCGGGGGGGTAGATACGCAGTATTTT. It specifies CASSFPVLGGGVDTQYF. The chain carries TRBV7-3 and TRBJ2-3; TRBD2 agrees at 9 bases. From germline, CDR1 is SGHTA and CDR2 FQGTGA. With 3 bases clipped from V and 5 bases from J, the junction kept 12 bases outside the gene matches. The CDR3 covers 17 residues. The full variable domain, its missing parts supplied by reference TRBV7-3 and TRBJ2-3, is GAGVSQTPSNKVTEKGKYVELRCDPISGHTALYWYRQSLGQGPEFLIYFQGTGAADDSGLPNDRFFAVRPEGSVSTLKIQRTERGDSAVYLCASSFPVLGGGVDTQYFGPGTRLTVL.

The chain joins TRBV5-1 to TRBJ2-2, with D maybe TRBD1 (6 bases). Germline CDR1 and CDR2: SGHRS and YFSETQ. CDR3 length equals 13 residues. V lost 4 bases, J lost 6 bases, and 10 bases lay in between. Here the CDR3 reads CASSATGPGELFF. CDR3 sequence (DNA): TGCGCCAGCAGCGCGACAGGCCCCGGGGAGCTGTTTTTT.

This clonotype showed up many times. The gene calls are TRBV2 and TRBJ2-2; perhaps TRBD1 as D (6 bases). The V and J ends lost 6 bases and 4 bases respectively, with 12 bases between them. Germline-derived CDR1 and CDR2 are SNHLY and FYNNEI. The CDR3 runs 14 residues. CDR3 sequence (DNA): TGTGCCAGCAGCATACAGGGAACCACCGGGGAGCTGTTTTTT. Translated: CASSIQGTTGELFF. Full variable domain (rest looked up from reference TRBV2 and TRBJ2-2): EPEVTQTPSHQVTQMGQEVILRCVPISNHLYFYWYRQILGQKVEFLVSFYNNEISEKSEIFDDQFSVERPDGSNFTLKIRSTKLEDSAMYFCASSIQGTTGELFFGEGSRLTVL.

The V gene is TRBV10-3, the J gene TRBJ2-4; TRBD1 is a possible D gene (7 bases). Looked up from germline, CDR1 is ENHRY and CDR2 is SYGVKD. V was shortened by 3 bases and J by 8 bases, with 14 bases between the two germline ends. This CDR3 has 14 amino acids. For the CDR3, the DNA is TGTGCCATCAGTGATCTCAGGGGGGCAGACATTCAGTACTTC. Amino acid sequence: CAISDLRGADIQYF.

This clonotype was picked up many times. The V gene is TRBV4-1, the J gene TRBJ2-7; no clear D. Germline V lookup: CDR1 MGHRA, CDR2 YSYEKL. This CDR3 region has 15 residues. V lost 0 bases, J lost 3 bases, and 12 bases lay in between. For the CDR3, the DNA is TGCGCCAGCAGCCAAGAAGGTCCCTTGGGCTACGAGCAGTACTTC. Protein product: CASSQEGPLGYEQYF.

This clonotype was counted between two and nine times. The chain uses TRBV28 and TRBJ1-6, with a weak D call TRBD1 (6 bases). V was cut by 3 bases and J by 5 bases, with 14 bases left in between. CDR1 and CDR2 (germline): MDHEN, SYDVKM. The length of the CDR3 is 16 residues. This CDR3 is CASSFTGAGDNSPLHF. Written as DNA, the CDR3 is TGTGCCAGCAGTTTTACGGGGGCTGGTGATAATTCACCCCTCCACTTT.

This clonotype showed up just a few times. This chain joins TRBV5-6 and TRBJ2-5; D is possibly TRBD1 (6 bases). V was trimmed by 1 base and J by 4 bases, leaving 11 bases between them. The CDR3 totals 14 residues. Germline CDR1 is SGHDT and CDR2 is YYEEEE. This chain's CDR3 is CASSLRDTTETQYF. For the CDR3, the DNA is TGTGCCAGCAGCTTGAGGGACACAACAGAGACCCAGTACTTC.

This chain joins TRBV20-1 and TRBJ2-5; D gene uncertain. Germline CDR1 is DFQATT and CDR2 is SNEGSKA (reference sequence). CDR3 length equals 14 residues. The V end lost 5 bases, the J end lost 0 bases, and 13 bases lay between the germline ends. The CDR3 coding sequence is TGCAGTGCTCCGCTGATTGACAACCAAGAGACCCAGTACTTC. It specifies CSAPLIDNQETQYF.

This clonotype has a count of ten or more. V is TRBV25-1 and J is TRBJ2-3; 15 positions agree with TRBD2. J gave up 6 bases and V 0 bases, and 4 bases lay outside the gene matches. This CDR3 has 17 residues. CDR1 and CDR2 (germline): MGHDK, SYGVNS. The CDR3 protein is CASSEYEGLAGGDTQYF. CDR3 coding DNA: TGTGCCAGCAGTGAATATGAGGGACTAGCGGGGGGTGATACGCAGTATTTT.

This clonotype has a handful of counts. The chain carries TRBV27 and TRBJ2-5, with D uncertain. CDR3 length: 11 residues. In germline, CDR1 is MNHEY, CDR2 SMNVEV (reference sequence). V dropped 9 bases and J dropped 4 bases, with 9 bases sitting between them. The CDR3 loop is CASFFGETQYF. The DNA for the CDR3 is TGTGCCAGTTTTTTCGGAGAGACCCAGTACTTC.

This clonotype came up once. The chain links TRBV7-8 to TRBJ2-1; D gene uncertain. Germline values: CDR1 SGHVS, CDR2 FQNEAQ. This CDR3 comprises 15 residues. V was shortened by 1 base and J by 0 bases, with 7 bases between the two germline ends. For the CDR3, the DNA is TGTGCCAGCAGCTTAGAGGCAGCCTCCTACAATGAGCAGTTCTTC. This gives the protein CASSLEAASYNEQFF.

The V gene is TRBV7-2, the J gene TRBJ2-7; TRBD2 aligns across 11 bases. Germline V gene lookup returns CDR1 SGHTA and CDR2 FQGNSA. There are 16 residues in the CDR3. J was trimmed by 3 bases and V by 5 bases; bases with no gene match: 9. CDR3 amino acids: CASSRPSGGPNYEQYF. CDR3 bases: TGTGCCAGCAGCCGCCCTAGCGGGGGGCCGAACTACGAGCAGTACTTC.

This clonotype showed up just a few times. CDR3 sequence (DNA): TGCGCCAGCAGCCAAGGACGGGACTCGCAGTATTTT. Translation: CASSQGRDSQYF. The chain joins TRBV4-1 to TRBJ2-3; D perhaps matches TRBD2 (6 bases). There are 12 residues in the CDR3. Germline V gene lookup returns CDR1 MGHRA and CDR2 YSYEKL. With 1 base removed from V and 10 bases from J, the gap between germline ends came to 9 bases.

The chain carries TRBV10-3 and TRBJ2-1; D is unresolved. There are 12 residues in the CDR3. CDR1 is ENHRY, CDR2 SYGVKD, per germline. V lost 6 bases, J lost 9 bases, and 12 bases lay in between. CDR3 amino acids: CAIREDGPEQFF. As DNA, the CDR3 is TGTGCCATCAGGGAAGATGGGCCTGAGCAGTTCTTC.

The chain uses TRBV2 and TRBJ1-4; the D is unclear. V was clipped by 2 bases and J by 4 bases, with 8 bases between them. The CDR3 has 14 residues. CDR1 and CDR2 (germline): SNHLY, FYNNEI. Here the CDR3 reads CASSEWVLNEKLFF. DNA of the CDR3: TGTGCCAGCAGTGAATGGGTCCTTAATGAAAAACTGTTTTTT.

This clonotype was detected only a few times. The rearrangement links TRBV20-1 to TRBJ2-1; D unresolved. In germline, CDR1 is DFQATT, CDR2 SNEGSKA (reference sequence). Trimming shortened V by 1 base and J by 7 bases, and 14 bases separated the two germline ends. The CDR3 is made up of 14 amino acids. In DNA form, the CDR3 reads TGCAGTGCTAGAGGCCTGGGCGGAATGAATGAGCAGTTCTTC. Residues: CSARGLGGMNEQFF.

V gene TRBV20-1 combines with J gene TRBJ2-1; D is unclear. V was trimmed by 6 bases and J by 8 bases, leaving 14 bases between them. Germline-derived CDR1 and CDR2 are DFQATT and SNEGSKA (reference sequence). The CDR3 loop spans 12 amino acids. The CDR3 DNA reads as TGCAGTGCCAGTCGAGGTATGGATGAGCAGTTCTTC. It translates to CSASRGMDEQFF.

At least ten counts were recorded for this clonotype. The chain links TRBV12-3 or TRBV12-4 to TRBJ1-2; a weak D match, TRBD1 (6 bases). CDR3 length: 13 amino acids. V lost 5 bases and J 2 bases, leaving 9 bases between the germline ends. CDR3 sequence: CASSPTGNYGYTF. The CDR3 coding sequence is TGTGCCAGCAGTCCTACAGGGAACTATGGCTACACCTTC.

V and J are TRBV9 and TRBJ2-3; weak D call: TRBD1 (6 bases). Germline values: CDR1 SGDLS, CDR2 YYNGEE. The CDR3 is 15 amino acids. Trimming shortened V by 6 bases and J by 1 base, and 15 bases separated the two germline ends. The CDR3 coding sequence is TGTGCCAGCAAGGCAGGGGCTACCGGCACAGATACGCAGTATTTT. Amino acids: CASKAGATGTDTQYF. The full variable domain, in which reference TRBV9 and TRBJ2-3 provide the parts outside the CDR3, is DSGVTQTPKHLITATGQRVTLRCSPRSGDLSVYWYQQSLDQGLQFLIQYYNGEERAKGNILERFSAQQFPDLHSELNLSSLELGDSALYFCASKAGATGTDTQYFGPGTRLTVL.

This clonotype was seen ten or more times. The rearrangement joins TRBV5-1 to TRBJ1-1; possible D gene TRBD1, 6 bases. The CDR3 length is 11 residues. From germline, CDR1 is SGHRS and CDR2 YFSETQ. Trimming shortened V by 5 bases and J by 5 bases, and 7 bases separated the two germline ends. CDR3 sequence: CASRQGTEAFF. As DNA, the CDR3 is TGCGCCAGCAGGCAGGGGACTGAAGCTTTCTTT.

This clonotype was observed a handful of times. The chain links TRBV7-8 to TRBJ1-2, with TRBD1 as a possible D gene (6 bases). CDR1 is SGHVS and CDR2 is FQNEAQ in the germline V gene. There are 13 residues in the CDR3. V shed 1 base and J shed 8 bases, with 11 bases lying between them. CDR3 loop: CASSLVGGTGYTF. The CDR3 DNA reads TGTGCCAGCAGCTTAGTAGGGGGAACGGGCTACACCTTC.

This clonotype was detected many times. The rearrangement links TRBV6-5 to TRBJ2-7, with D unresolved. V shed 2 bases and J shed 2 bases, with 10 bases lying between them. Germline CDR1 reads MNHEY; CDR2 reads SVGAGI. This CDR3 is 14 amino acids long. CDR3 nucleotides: TGTGCCAGCAGTTACAACAGAGTCACCTACGAGCAGTACTTC. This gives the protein CASSYNRVTYEQYF.

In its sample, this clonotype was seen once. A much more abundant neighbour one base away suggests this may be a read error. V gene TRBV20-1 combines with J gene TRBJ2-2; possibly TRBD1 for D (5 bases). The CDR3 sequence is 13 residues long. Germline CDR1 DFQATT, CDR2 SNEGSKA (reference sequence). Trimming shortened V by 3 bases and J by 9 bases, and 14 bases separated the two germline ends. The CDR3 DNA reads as TGCAGTGCTAGCGATCAGGGAATCTGGGAGCTGTTTTTT. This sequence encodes CSASDQGIWELFF.

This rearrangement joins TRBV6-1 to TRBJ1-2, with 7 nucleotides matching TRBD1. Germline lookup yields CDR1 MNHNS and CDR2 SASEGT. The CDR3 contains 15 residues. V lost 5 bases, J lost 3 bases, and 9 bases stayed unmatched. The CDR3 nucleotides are TGTGCCAGCAGTCCCGACAGGGCGAGTCACTATGGCTACACCTTC. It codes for CASSPDRASHYGYTF.

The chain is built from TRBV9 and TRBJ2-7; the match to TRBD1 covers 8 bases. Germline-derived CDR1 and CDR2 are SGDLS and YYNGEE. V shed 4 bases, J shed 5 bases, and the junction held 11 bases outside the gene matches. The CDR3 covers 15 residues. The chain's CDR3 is CASSPPGGAKNEQYF. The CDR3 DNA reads TGTGCCAGCAGCCCTCCAGGGGGCGCGAAAAACGAGCAGTACTTC.

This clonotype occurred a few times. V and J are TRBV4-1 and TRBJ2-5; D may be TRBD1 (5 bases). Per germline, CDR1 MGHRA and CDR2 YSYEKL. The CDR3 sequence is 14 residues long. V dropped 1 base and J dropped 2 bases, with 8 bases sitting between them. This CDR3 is CASSQVTAQETQYF. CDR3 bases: TGCGCCAGCAGCCAAGTGACAGCTCAAGAGACCCAGTACTTC.

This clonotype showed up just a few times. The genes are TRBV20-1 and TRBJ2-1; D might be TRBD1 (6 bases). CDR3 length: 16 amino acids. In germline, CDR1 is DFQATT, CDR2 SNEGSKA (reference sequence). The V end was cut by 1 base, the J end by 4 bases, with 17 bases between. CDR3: CSARGTFGGLYNEQFF. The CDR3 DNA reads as TGCAGTGCTAGAGGGACGTTTGGGGGCCTTTACAATGAGCAGTTCTTC.

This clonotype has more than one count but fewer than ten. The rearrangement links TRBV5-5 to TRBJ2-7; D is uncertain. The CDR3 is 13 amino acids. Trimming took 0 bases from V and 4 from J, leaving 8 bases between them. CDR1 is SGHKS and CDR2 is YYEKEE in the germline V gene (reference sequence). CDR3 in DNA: TGTGCCAGCAGCTTGGGCCCGCGGTACGAGCAGTACTTC. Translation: CASSLGPRYEQYF.

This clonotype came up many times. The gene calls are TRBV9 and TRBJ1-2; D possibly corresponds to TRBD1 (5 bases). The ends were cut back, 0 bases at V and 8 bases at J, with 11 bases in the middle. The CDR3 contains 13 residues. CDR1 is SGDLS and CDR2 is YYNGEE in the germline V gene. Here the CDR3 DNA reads TGTGCCAGCAGCGTAGACACAGGCAGGGGCTACACCTTC. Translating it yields CASSVDTGRGYTF.

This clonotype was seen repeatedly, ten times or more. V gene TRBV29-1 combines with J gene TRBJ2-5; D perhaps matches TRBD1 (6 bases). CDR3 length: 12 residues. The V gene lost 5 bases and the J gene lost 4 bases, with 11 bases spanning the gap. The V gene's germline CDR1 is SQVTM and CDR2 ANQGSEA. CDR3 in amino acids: CSVPQGRETQYF. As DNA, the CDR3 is TGCAGCGTTCCCCAGGGGAGAGAGACCCAGTACTTC.

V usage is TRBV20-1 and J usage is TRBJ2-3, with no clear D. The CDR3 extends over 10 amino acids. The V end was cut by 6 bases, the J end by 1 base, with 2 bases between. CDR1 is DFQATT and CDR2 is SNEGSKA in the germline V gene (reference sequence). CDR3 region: CSAGTDTQYF. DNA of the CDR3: TGCAGTGCGGGCACAGATACGCAGTATTTT.